The following is a T cell receptor (beta chain) sequence with its context. The data stem from a study of control samples from healthy donors and cancer patients. The length of the CDR3 is 11 residues. The ends were cut back, 2 bases at V and 6 bases at J, with 3 bases in the middle. CDR1 and CDR2 (germline): KGHDR, SFDVKD. Using immunoSEQ multiplex PCR, the repertoire was profiled, and TCRdb retains in-frame clones only, with some absent. This sample has under 150,000 clones; approximately 95% occur once, and the top ten carry 3.6%. The chain joins TRBV24-1 to TRBJ2-5; D is unresolved. This TCR came from a man in his thirties or forties in good health. The sequenced sample was blood. CDR3 sequence: CATSDSQTQYF. The CDR3, as DNA: TGTGCCACCAGTGATTCCCAGACCCAGTACTTC.